Below are 7 T cell receptor beta chains sequenced from a single sample in a study of cytomegalovirus exposure and HLA in healthy donors. The PCR was carried out with 60 Vbeta primers and 13 Jbeta primers. Clones were read by immunoSEQ multiplex PCR, and TCRdb kept only the in-frame ones, dropping some. The sample records about 140,000 clones, 75% to 80% being singletons. The material sequenced was PBMCs. These receptors came from a man between 18 and 29 years old in good health and CMV-seronegative.

The V gene is TRBV28, the J gene TRBJ1-2, with 7 bases identical to TRBD1. Trimming cost V 1 base and J 5 bases; bases outside gene matches: 7. The germline V gene encodes CDR1 MDHEN and CDR2 SYDVKM. CDR3 size: 15 residues. Written as DNA, the CDR3 is TGTGCCAGCAGTTTATCCGCAACAGGGGTATATGGCTACACCTTC. It yields the protein CASSLSATGVYGYTF.

This sequence joins TRBV5-8 and TRBJ2-6; 8 bases are shared with TRBD2. The CDR3 totals 20 residues. The V gene's germline CDR1 is SGHTS and CDR2 YDEGEE. Trimming cost V 4 bases and J 0 bases; bases outside gene matches: 15. The CDR3 bases are TGTGCCAGCAGCGGAAAGGAATTTAGCGGGGCGTCCTCTGGGGCCAACGTCCTGACTTTC. As protein: CASSGKEFSGASSGANVLTF.

The rearrangement uses TRBV6-5 and TRBJ2-1, with D maybe TRBD1 (5 bases). The CDR3 spans 12 residues. V was trimmed by 4 bases and J by 7 bases, leaving 8 bases between them. CDR1 is MNHEY, CDR2 SVGAGI, per germline. CDR3 residues: CASSFQGNEQFF. The CDR3 nucleotides are TGTGCCAGCAGTTTTCAGGGTAATGAGCAGTTCTTC.

The chain couples TRBV7-3 to TRBJ2-7; 8 bases fit TRBD1. CDR1 SGHTA and CDR2 FQGTGA come from the germline V gene. The V segment lost 2 bases and the J segment 4 bases; nucleotides outside the gene matches: 4. This CDR3 has 14 amino acids. CDR3 loop: CASSLDGQGYEQYF. CDR3 DNA: TGTGCCAGCAGCTTAGACGGACAGGGTTACGAGCAGTACTTC.

There are a few counts of this clone. The chain is built from TRBV18 and TRBJ1-4; unclear D gene. Germline values: CDR1 KGHSH, CDR2 LQKENI. Trimming took off 2 bases at V and 8 bases at J, with 18 bases between the two ends. This CDR3 comprises 16 residues. CDR3 sequence: CASSPLGALRGEKLFF. The CDR3 DNA is TGTGCCAGCTCACCATTGGGAGCGCTCCGAGGCGAAAAACTGTTTTTT. The full variable domain, in which reference TRBV18 and TRBJ1-4 provide the parts outside the CDR3, is NAGVMQNPRHLVRRRGQEARLRCSPMKGHSHVYWYRQLPEEGLKFMVYLQKENIIDESGMPKERFSAEFPKEGPSILRIQQVVRGDSAAYFCASSPLGALRGEKLFFGSGTQLSVL.

This chain connects TRBV28 to TRBJ1-6; D is uncertain. The CDR3 sequence is 13 residues long. V shed 3 bases and J shed 7 bases, with 7 bases lying between them. Germline CDR1 MDHEN, CDR2 SYDVKM. CDR3 DNA: TGTGCCAGCAGTTTGGCGGGGAATTCACCCCTCCACTTT. Translated: CASSLAGNSPLHF.

The chain links TRBV6-5 to TRBJ1-2; D gene ambiguous. The CDR3 contains 12 residues. Germline CDR1 MNHEY, CDR2 SVGAGI. The V gene lost 4 bases and the J gene lost 5 bases, with 8 bases spanning the gap. The CDR3 loop is CASSSGSYGYTF. CDR3 coding DNA: TGTGCCAGCAGTTCCGGGTCTTATGGCTACACCTTC.